This entry concerns a single T cell receptor beta chain. Its antigen is currently not known. Base qualities are not provided; no much larger clone lies one nucleotide away. The source of the sample is a study of patients and donors after allogeneic stem cell transplantation (dated by TCRdb to 2020 to 2022). The library was generated by RT-PCR. This sample was sequenced with a NextSeq 550. TCRdb cleaned the public reads at Q25 with fastp, built clones with MiXCR and kept in-frame beta chains. Here each entry gathers all rows of one CDR3 protein and keeps the most common genes and DNA. The sample table lists about 200,000 distinct CDR3 sequences, approximately 41% of them with a count of one. The top ten clones comprise around 35% of the sample. Germline trimming: 5 bases from V, 10 bases from J; junction bases outside gene matches: 10. CDR1 and CDR2 (KGHDR, SFDVKD) derive from the germline V gene. The CDR3 covers 14 residues, taking in both the cysteine and the phenylalanine. Just the 42-base CDR3 DNA is kept, in frame starting at base 1.

The chain uses TRBV24-1 and TRBJ1-5; TRBD1 lines up with 7 middle nucleotides. This receptor was taken from a human donor who was either an allogeneic HSCT recipient or a stem cell or donor lymphocyte infusion donor (not recorded which). It is not recorded whose cells these are; they may come from a transplant donor. What was sequenced was blood, either unsorted or a sorted T cell fraction (not recorded which). CDR3 region: CATSAGGRDPPQHF. The nucleotides read TGTGCCACCAGTGCAGGGGGAAGAGATCCTCCCCAGCATTTT.